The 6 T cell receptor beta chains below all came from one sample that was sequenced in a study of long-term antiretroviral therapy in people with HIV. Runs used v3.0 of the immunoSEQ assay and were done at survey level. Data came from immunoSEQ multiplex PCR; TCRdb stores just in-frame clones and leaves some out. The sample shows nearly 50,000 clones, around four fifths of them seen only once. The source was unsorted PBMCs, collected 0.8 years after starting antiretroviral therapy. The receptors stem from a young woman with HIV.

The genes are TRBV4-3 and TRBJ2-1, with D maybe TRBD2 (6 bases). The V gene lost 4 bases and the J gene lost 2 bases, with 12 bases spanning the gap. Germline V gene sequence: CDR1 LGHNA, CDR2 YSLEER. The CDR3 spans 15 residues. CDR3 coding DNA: TGCGCCAGCAGCCTGCGGCGGGATCCCTACAATGAGCAGTTCTTC. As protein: CASSLRRDPYNEQFF.

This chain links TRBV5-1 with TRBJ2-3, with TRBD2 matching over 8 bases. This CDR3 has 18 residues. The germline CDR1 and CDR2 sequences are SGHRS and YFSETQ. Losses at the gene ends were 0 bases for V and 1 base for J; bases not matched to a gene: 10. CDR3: CASSLELAGGAGTDTQYF. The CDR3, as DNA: TGCGCCAGCAGCTTGGAGCTAGCGGGTGGGGCGGGCACAGATACGCAGTATTTT.

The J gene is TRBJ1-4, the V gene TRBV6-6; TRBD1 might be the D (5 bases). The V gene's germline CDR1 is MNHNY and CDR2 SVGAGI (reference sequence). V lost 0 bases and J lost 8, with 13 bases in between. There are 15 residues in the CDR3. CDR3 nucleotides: TGTGCCAGCAGTTACTCGGGCAGGGTAGGAGAAAAACTGTTTTTT. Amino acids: CASSYSGRVGEKLFF.

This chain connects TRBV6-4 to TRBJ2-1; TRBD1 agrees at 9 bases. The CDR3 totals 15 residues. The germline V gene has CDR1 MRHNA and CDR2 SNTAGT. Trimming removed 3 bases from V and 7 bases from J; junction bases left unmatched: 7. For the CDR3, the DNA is TGTGCCAGCAGTGAACCGGGACAGGGAACGAATGAGCAGTTCTTC. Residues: CASSEPGQGTNEQFF.

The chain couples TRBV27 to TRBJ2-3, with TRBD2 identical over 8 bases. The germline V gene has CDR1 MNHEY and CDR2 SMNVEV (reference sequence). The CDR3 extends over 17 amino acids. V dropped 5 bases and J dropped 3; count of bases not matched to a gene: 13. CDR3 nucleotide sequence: TGTGCCAGCAGTCTAACCCAACTAGCGGAACTGACAGATACGCAGTATTTT. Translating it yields CASSLTQLAELTDTQYF.

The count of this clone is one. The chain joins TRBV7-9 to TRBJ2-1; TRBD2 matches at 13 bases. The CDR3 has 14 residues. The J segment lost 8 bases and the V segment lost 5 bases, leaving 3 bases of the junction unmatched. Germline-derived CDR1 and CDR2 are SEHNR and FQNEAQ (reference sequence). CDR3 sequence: CASSPGTSGDEQFF. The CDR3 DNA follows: TGTGCCAGCAGCCCCGGGACTAGCGGGGATGAGCAGTTCTTC.